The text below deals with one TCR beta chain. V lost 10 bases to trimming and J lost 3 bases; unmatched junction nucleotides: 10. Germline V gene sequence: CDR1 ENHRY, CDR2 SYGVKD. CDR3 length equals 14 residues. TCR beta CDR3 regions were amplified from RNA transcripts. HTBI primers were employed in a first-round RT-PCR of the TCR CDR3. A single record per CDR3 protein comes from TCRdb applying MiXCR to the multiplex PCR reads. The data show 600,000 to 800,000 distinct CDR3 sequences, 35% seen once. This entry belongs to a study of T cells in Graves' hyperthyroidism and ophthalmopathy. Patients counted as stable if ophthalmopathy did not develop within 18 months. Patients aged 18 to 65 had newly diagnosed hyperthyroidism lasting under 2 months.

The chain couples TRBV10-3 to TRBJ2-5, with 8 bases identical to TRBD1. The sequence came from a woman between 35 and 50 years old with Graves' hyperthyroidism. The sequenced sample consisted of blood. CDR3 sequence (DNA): TGTGCCAGCAGAAGGCCGACAGGGGAAGAGACCCAGTACTTC. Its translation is CASRRPTGEETQYF.